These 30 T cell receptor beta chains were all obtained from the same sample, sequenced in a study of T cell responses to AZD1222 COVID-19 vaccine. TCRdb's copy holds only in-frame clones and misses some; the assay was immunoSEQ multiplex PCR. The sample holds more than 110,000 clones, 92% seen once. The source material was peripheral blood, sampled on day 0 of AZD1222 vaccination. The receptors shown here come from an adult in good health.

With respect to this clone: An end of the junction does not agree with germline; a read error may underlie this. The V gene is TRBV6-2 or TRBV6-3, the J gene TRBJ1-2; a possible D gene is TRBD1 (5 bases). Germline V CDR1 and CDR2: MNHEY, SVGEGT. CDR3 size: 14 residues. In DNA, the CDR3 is TGTGCCAGCAGTGAGGGCAGGGTTAACGATGGCTACACCTTC. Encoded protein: CASSEGRVNDGYTF.

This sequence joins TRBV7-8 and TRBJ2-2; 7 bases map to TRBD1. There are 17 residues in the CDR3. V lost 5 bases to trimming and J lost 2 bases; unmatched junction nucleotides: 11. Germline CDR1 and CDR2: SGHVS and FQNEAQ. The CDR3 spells CASSGPGQPLNTGELFF. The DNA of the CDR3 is TGTGCCAGCAGCGGCCCGGGACAGCCCCTTAACACCGGGGAGCTGTTTTTT.

The CDR3 reads CASSPPALRNTEAFF. In nucleotides, the CDR3 is TGTGCCAGCAGTCCTCCCGCCCTGAGGAACACTGAAGCTTTCTTT. The chain uses TRBV27 and TRBJ1-1; D is unresolved. V dropped 5 bases and J dropped 1 base, with 14 bases sitting between them. The CDR3 sequence is 15 residues long. Germline-derived CDR1 and CDR2 are MNHEY and SMNVEV (reference sequence).

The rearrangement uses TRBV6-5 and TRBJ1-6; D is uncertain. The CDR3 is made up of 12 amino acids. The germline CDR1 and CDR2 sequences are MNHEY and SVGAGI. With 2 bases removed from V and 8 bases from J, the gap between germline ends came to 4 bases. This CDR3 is CASSYADSPLHF. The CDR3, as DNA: TGTGCCAGCAGTTACGCGGATTCACCCCTCCACTTT.

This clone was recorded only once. The CDR3 nucleotides are TGTGCCATCAGTGGCGCGGGAGGAACATTTGACGAGCAGTACTTC. Protein: CAISGAGGTFDEQYF. The rearrangement links TRBV10-3 to TRBJ2-7; TRBD2 matches 8 bases. Germline assignment: CDR1 ENHRY and CDR2 SYGVKD. V dropped 4 bases and J dropped 5; count of bases not matched to a gene: 10. The CDR3 has 15 residues.

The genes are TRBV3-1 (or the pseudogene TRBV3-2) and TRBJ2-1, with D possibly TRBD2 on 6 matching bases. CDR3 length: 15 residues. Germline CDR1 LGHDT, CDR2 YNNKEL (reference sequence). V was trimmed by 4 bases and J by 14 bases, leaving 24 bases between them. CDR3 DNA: TGTGCCAGCAGCCCGCGACTAGGAGTGGAGGTCGTAGAGTTCTTC. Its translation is CASSPRLGVEVVEFF.

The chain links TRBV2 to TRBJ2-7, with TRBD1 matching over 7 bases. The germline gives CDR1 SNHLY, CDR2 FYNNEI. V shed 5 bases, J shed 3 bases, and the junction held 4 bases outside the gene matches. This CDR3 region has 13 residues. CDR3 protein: CASSRDRIYEQYF. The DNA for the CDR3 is TGTGCCAGCAGTCGGGACAGAATCTACGAGCAGTACTTC. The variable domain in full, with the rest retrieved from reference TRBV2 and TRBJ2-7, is EPEVTQTPSHQVTQMGQEVILRCVPISNHLYFYWYRQILGQKVEFLVSFYNNEISEKSEIFDDQFSVERPDGSNFTLKIRSTKLEDSAMYFCASSRDRIYEQYFGPGTRLTVT.

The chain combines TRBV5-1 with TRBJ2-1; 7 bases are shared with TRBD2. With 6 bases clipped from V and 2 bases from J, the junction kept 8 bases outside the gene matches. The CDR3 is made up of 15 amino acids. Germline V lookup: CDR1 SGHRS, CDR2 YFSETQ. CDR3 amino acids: CASTPSAGAYNEQFF. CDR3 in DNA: TGCGCCAGCACCCCTTCGGCGGGAGCCTACAATGAGCAGTTCTTC.

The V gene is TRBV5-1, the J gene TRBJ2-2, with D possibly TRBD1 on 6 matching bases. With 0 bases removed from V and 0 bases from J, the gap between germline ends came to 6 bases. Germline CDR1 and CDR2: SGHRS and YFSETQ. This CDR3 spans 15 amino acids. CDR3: CASSLDRANTGELFF. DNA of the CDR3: TGCGCCAGCAGCTTGGACAGGGCGAACACCGGGGAGCTGTTTTTT.

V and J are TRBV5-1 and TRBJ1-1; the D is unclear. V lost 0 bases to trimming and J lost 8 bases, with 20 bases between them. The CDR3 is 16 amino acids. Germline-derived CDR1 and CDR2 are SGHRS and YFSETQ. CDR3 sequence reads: CASSLALVQLPSEAFF. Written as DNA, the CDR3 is TGCGCCAGCAGCTTGGCTTTAGTGCAGCTTCCATCGGAAGCTTTCTTT.

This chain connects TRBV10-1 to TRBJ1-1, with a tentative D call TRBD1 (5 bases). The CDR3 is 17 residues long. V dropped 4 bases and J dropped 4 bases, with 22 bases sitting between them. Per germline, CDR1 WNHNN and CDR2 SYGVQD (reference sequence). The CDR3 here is CASSARGGTGPGTEAFF. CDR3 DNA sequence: TGCGCCAGCAGTGCCCGGGGAGGGACTGGTCCAGGCACTGAAGCTTTCTTT.

CDR3 sequence: CASRGLGAYGYTF. The CDR3 region has the DNA TGTGCCAGTCGCGGGCTGGGAGCCTATGGCTACACCTTC. The chain uses TRBV19 and TRBJ1-2; no clear D gene. Trimming pared 8 bases from V and 4 bases from J, leaving 14 bases between. Per the germline V gene, CDR1 is LNHDA and CDR2 is SQIVND (reference sequence). The CDR3 is 13 amino acids. The whole variable domain, remainder taken from reference TRBV19 and TRBJ1-2, is DGGITQSPKYLFRKEGQNVTLSCEQNLNHDAMYWYRQDPGQGLRLIYYSQIVNDFQKGDIAEGYSVSREKKESFPLTVTSAQKNPTAFYLCASRGLGAYGYTFGSGTRLTVV.

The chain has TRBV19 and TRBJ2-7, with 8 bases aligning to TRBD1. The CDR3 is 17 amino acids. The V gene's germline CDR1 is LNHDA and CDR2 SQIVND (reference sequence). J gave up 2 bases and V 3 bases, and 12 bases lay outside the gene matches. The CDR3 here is CASSIPPVAGGPYEQYF. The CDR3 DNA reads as TGTGCCAGTAGTATTCCCCCGGTGGCAGGGGGCCCCTACGAGCAGTACTTC.

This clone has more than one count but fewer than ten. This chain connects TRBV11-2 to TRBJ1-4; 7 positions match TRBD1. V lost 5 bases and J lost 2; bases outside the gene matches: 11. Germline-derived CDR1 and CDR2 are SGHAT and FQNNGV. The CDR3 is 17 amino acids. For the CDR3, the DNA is TGTGCCAGCAGCCCTTGGGGAAGGGGGCGGACTAATGAAAAACTGTTTTTT. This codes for CASSPWGRGRTNEKLFF.

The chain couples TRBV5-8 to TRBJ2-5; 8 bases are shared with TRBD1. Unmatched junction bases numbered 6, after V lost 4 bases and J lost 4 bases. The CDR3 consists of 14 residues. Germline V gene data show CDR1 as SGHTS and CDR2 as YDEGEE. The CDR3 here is CASSPGQGAETQYF. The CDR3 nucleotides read TGTGCCAGCAGCCCGGGCCAGGGGGCAGAGACCCAGTACTTC.

This CDR3 is CASSWDGYNEQFF. CDR3 sequence (DNA): TGTGCCAGCAGTTGGGACGGATACAATGAGCAGTTCTTC. J is TRBJ2-1 and V is TRBV6-5, with D tentatively TRBD1 or TRBD2 (5 bases each). V lost 4 bases, J lost 4 bases, and 8 bases lay in between. The CDR3 extends over 13 amino acids. Germline V gives CDR1 MNHEY, CDR2 SVGAGI.

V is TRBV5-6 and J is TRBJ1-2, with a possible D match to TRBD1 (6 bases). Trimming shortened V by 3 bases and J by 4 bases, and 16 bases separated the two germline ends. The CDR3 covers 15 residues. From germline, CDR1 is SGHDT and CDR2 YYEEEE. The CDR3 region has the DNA TGTGCCAGCAGCTCTGGGGCCGTGGACAGCTATGGCTACACCTTC. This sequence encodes CASSSGAVDSYGYTF.

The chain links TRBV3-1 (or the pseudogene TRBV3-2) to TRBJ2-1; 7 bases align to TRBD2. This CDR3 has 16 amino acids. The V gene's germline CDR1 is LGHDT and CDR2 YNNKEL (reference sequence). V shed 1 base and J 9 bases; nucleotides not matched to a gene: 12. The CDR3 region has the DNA TGTGCCAGCAGCCAAGGATTGGCGGGAGTACAAGGTGAGCAGTTCTTC. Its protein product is CASSQGLAGVQGEQFF.

DNA of the CDR3: TGTGCCAGCAGTTTATACCACAGTTTCTCCTACAATGAGCAGTTCTTC. It codes for CASSLYHSFSYNEQFF. V and J are TRBV28 and TRBJ2-1, with unresolved D. CDR3 length: 16 amino acids. Germline CDR1 is MDHEN and CDR2 is SYDVKM. V was trimmed by 1 base and J by 0 bases, leaving 10 bases between them.

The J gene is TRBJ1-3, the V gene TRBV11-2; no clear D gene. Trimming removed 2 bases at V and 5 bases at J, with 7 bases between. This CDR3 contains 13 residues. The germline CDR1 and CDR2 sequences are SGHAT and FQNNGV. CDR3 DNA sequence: TGTGCCAGCAGCTTAAATCCCCGAAACACCATATATTTT. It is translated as CASSLNPRNTIYF.

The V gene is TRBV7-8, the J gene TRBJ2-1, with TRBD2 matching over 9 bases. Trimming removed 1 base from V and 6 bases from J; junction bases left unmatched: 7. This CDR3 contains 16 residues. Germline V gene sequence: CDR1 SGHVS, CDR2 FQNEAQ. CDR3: CASSLVGSGSGNEQFF. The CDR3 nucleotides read TGTGCCAGCAGCTTAGTGGGTAGCGGGAGTGGCAATGAGCAGTTCTTC.

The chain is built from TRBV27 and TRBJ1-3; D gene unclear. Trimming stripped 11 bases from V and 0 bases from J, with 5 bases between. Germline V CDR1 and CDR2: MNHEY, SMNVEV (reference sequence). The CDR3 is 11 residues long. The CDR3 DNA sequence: TGTGCCGTCAGCTCTGGAAACACCATATATTTT. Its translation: CAVSSGNTIYF.

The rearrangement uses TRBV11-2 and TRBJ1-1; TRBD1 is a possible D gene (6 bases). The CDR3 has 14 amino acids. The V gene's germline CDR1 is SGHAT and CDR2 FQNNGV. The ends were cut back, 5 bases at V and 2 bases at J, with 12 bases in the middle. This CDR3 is CASSPNRVNTEAFF. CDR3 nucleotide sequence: TGTGCCAGCAGCCCGAACAGGGTAAACACTGAAGCTTTCTTT.

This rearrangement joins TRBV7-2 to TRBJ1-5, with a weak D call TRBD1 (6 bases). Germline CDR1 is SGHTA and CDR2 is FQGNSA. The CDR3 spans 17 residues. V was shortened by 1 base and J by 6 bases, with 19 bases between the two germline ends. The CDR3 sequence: CASSLGWAGAPSQPQHF. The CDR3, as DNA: TGTGCCAGCAGCTTAGGTTGGGCGGGGGCGCCTAGTCAGCCCCAGCATTTT.

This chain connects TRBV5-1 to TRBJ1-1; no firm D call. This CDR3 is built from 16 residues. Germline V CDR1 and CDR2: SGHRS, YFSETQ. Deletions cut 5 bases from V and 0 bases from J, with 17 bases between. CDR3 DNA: TGCGCCAGCAGTTGGGGAGGTCTTACCATGAACACTGAAGCTTTCTTT. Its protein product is CASSWGGLTMNTEAFF.

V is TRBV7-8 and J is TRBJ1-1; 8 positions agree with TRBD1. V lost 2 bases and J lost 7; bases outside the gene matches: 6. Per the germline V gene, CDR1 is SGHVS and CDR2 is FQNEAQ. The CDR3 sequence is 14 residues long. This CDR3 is CASSLRAGGFEAFF. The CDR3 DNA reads TGTGCCAGCAGCTTAAGGGCAGGGGGCTTTGAAGCTTTCTTT.

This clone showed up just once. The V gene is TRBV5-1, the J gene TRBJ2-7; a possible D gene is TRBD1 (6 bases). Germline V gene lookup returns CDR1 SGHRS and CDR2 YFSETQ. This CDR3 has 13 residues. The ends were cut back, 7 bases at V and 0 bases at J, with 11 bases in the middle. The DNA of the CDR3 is TGCGCCAGCCGACGCAGGGGCTCCTACGAGCAGTACTTC. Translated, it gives CASRRRGSYEQYF. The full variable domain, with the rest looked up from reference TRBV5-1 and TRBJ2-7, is KAGVTQTPRYLIKTRGQQVTLSCSPISGHRSVSWYQQTPGQGLQFLFEYFSETQRNKGNFPGRFSGRQFSNSRSEMNVSTLELGDSALYLCASRRRGSYEQYFGPGTRLTVT.

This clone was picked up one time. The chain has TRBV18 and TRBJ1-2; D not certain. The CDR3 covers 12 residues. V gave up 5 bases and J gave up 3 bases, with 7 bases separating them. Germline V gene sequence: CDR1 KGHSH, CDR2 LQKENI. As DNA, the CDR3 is TGTGCCAGCTCAAGGGCGGACTATGGCTACACCTTC. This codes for CASSRADYGYTF.

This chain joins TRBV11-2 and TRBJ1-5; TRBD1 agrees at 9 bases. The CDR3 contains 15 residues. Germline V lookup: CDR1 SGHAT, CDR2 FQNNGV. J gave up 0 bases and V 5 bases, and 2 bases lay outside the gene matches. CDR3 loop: CASSRDRDSNQPQHF. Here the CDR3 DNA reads TGTGCCAGCAGCCGGGACAGGGATAGCAATCAGCCCCAGCATTTT.

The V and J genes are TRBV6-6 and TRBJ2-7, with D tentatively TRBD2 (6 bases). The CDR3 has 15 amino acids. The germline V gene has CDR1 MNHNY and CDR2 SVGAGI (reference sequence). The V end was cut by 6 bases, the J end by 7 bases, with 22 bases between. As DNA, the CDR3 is TGTGCCAGCAGAACCACTGGGGGAGGCTACTATGAGCAGTACTTC. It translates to CASRTTGGGYYEQYF.